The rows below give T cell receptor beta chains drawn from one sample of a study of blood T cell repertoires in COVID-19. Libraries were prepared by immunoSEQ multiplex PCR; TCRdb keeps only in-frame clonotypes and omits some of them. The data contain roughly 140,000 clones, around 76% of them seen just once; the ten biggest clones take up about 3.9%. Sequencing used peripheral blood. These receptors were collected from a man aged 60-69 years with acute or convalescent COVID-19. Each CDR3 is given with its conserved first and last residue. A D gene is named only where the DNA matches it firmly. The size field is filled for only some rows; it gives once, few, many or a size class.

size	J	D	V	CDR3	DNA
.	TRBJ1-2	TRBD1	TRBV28	CASSSTGAGYTF	TGTGCCAGCAGTTCCACAGGGGCAGGCTACACCTTC
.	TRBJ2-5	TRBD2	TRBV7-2	CASSARGREGRETQYF	TGTGCCAGCAGCGCGCGAGGGAGGGAGGGAAGAGAGACCCAGTACTTC
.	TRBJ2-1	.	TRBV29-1	CSVQRTDDKYNEQFF	TGCAGCGTTCAAAGGACAGATGATAAATACAATGAGCAGTTCTTC
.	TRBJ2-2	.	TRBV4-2	CASSLAAANTGELFF	TGTGCCAGCAGCTTAGCGGCAGCGAACACCGGGGAGCTGTTTTTT
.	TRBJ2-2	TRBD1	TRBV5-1	CASSPRTGRIGTGELFF	TGCGCCAGCAGCCCACGGACAGGGAGGATAGGCACCGGGGAGCTGTTTTTT
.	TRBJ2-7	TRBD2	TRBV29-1	CSVARLAGGSYEQYF	TGCAGCGTTGCGAGGTTAGCGGGAGGGTCCTACGAGCAGTACTTC
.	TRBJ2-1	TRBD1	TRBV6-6	CASSYVGRGRDEQFF	TGTGCCAGCAGTTACGTTGGCAGGGGGCGCGATGAGCAGTTCTTC
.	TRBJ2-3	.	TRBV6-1	CASSDVKGADTQYF	TGTGCCAGCAGTGATGTGAAGGGGGCAGATACGCAGTATTTT
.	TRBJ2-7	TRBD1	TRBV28	CASSLGDRGYEQYF	TGTGCCAGCAGTTTAGGGGACAGAGGCTACGAGCAGTACTTC
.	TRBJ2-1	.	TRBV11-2	CASSLILHNEQFF	TGTGCCAGCAGCTTAATACTCCACAATGAGCAGTTCTTC
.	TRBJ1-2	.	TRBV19	CASSISAEFNYGYTF	TGTGCCAGTAGTATTAGCGCGGAATTCAACTATGGCTACACCTTC
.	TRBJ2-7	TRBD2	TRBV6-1	CASSEDLGLAGGHEQYF	TGTGCCAGCAGTGAAGATCTGGGACTAGCGGGAGGGCACGAGCAGTACTTC
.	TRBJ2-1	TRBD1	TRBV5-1	CASSNGQGAGNEQFF	TGCGCCAGCAGCAACGGACAGGGGGCGGGGAATGAGCAGTTCTTC
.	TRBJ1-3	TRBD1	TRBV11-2	CASSFQGANGNTIYF	TGTGCCAGCAGCTTCCAGGGGGCGAATGGAAACACCATATATTTT
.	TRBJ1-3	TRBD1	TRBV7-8	CASSSRQGLLGNTIYF	TGTGCCAGCAGCTCTAGACAGGGTCTACTTGGAAACACCATATATTTT
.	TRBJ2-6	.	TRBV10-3	CATGAGAVSGANVLTF	TGTGCCACTGGGGCGGGGGCTGTATCTGGGGCCAACGTCCTGACTTTC
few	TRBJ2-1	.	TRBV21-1	CASSKSPNKRDGSYNEQFF	TGTGCCAGCAGCAAATCCCCCAATAAGCGGGACGGCTCCTACAATGAGCAGTTCTTC
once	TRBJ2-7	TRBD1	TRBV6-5	CASSQTGGAYEQYF	TGTGCCAGCAGCCAAACAGGGGGCGCATACGAGCAGTACTTC
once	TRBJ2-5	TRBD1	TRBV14	CASSQMGQRGETQYF	TGTGCCAGCAGCCAAATGGGACAGAGGGGGGAGACCCAGTACTTC
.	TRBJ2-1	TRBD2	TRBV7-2	CASSLTGLAGDEQFF	TGTGCCAGCAGCTTGACCGGACTAGCGGGAGATGAGCAGTTCTTC
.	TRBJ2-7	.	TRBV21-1	CASSKARDRTYEQYF	TGTGCCAGCAGCAAAGCAAGGGACAGGACCTACGAGCAGTACTTC
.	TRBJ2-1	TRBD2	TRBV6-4	CASSGLAGNEQFF	TGTGCCAGCAGTGGTCTAGCGGGGAATGAGCAGTTCTTC
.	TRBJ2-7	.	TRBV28	CASSGGEGRYEQYF	TGTGCCAGCAGTGGTGGCGAGGGCCGTTACGAGCAGTACTTC
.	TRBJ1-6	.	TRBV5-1	CASSYDRFQSPLHF	TGCGCCAGCAGCTACGACAGGTTCCAATCACCCCTCCACTTT
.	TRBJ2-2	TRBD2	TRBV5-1	CASSLMTSGDTGELFF	TGCGCCAGCAGCCTGATGACTAGCGGCGACACCGGGGAGCTGTTTTTT
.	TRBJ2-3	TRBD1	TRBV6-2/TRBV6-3	CASSYSPGQGTDTQYF	TGTGCCAGCAGTTACTCCCCGGGACAGGGCACAGATACGCAGTATTTT
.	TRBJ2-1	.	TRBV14	CASSQETGIHNEQFF	TGTGCCAGCAGCCAAGAGACGGGTATACACAATGAGCAGTTCTTC
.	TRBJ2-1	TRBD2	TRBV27	CASSLNASGRKQFF	TGTGCCAGCAGTTTAAATGCTAGCGGGAGGAAACAGTTCTTC
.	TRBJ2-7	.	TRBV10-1	CASSGGTGYEQYF	TGCGCCAGCAGTGGGGGTACAGGGTACGAGCAGTACTTC
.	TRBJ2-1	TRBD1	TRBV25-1	CASSESGTGAYNEQFF	TGTGCCAGCAGTGAATCAGGGACAGGGGCATACAATGAGCAGTTCTTC
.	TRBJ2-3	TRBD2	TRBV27	CASSKGLAPDTQYF	TGTGCCAGCAGTAAAGGACTAGCTCCAGATACGCAGTATTTT
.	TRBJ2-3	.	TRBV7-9	CASSARARVSTDTQYF	TGTGCCAGCAGCGCCCGAGCGAGGGTTAGCACAGATACGCAGTATTTT